Below, 7 T cell receptor beta chains from the same sample are listed, as sequenced in a study of cytomegalovirus exposure and HLA in healthy donors. Vbeta (60) and Jbeta (13) primers were used in the PCR. The table came from immunoSEQ multiplex PCR; TCRdb's copy has only in-frame clones and leaves some out. The listing records about 200,000 clones. Sequences were obtained from PBMCs. The source of these receptors is a girl aged 2 to 9 in good health and CMV-seropositive.

This sequence joins TRBV5-1 and TRBJ2-7; 9 bases align to TRBD1. CDR1 and CDR2 (germline): SGHRS, YFSETQ. The CDR3 extends over 14 amino acids. The trim removed 0 bases at V and 5 bases at J, leaving 3 bases unmatched. CDR3 coding DNA: TGCGCCAGCAGCTTGGGGCGGGACAGGGACGAGCAGTACTTC. Its protein product is CASSLGRDRDEQYF. Full variable domain (outside the CDR3, taken from reference TRBV5-1 and TRBJ2-7): KAGVTQTPRYLIKTRGQQVTLSCSPISGHRSVSWYQQTPGQGLQFLFEYFSETQRNKGNFPGRFSGRQFSNSRSEMNVSTLELGDSALYLCASSLGRDRDEQYFGPGTRLTVT.

The J gene is TRBJ1-3, the V gene TRBV11-2, with D perhaps TRBD1 (6 bases). This CDR3 contains 15 residues. V was pared by 1 base and J by 3 bases, with 10 bases between. CDR1 and CDR2 (germline): SGHAT, FQNNGV. CDR3 sequence: CASSLGAGVGNTIYF. The CDR3, as DNA: TGTGCCAGCAGCTTAGGGGCAGGGGTTGGAAACACCATATATTTT.

This chain connects TRBV27 to TRBJ2-2; 16 nucleotides match TRBD2. V was pared by 3 bases and J by 7 bases, with 14 bases of the junction left unmatched. CDR1 and CDR2 (germline): MNHEY, SMNVEV (reference sequence). The CDR3 has 20 residues. The CDR3 sequence: CASSFVPAGTSGRAFGELFF. In DNA, the CDR3 is TGTGCCAGCAGTTTTGTCCCTGCGGGGACTAGCGGGAGGGCCTTCGGGGAGCTGTTTTTT.

The genes are TRBV6-1 and TRBJ1-1; D remains ambiguous. Germline values: CDR1 MNHNS, CDR2 SASEGT. This CDR3 contains 15 residues. Trimming cost V 2 bases and J 1 base, with 11 bases left between them. The CDR3 nucleotides read TGTGCCAGCAGTGAATATGTCCGGGGGAACACTGAAGCTTTCTTT. Translated: CASSEYVRGNTEAFF.

The chain employs TRBV7-9 and TRBJ2-1, with TRBD2 matching over 11 bases. Germline lookup yields CDR1 SEHNR and CDR2 FQNEAQ (reference sequence). The CDR3 is made up of 17 amino acids. V lost 5 bases and J lost 2; bases outside the gene matches: 8. CDR3: CASSRPLAGGPYNEQFF. As DNA, the CDR3 is TGTGCCAGCAGCCGACCTCTAGCGGGAGGACCCTACAATGAGCAGTTCTTC.

The chain employs TRBV11-2 and TRBJ1-5; D may be TRBD1 (5 bases). Trimming took 2 bases from V and 3 from J, leaving 11 bases between them. Germline V gene data show CDR1 as SGHAT and CDR2 as FQNNGV. The CDR3 covers 15 residues. In DNA, the CDR3 is TGTGCCAGCAGCTTATCTGGGGCTCACAATCAGCCCCAGCATTTT. Translation: CASSLSGAHNQPQHF.

V gene TRBV7-2 combines with J gene TRBJ2-1, with D uncertain. Germline CDR1 is SGHTA and CDR2 is FQGNSA. This CDR3 has 18 residues. V was shortened by 1 base and J by 0 bases, with 16 bases between the two germline ends. CDR3 region: CASSLESVAEHSYNEQFF. CDR3 coding DNA: TGTGCCAGCAGCTTAGAGAGCGTCGCGGAGCACTCCTACAATGAGCAGTTCTTC.